This TCR beta chain was captured in a study of T cell clones after liver transplantation. Study in general: Samples came from ITN030ST, which attempted immunosuppression withdrawal within 2 years of liver transplantation. HCV positivity affected three of eight recipients; the rest lacked autoimmune or viral indications. Blood was drawn pre-transplant, before withdrawal, and after full or failed withdrawal.

J was trimmed by 2 bases and V by 5 bases; bases with no gene match: 3. CDR1 SGHVS and CDR2 FQNEAQ come from the germline V gene. The CDR3 contains 16 residues. Sequencing was performed with immunoSEQ multiplex PCR; in TCRdb, only in-frame clones are kept and a portion is missing. The table has about 45,000 clones, just over 85% seen once; the top ten hold 2% to 3%. Thawed unstimulated PBMCs were FACS-sorted by CD3, CD4 and CD8 into two populations. Material: CD4+ T cells from blood, obtained 24 months after liver transplant. The chain combines TRBV7-8 with TRBJ2-1, with 13 bases fitting TRBD2. The TCR comes from a human patient who received a liver transplant. T cells may partly derive from the graft donor. The chain's CDR3 is CASSRGTSGAYNEQFF. The CDR3 nucleotides are TGTGCCAGCAGCAGAGGGACTAGCGGGGCCTACAATGAGCAGTTCTTC.